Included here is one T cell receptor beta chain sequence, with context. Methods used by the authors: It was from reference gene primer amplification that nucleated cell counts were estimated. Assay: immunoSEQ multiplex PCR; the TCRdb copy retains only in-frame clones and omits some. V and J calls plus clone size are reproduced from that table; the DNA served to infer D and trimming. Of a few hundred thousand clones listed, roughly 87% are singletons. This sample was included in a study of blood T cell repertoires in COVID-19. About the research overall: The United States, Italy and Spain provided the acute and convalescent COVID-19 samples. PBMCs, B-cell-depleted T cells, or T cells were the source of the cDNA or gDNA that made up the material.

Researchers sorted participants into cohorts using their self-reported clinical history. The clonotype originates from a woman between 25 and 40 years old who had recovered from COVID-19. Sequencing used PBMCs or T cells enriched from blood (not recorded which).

The CDR3 spells CASTGGQGNYGYTF. The DNA for the CDR3 is TGTGCCAGCACGGGGGGACAGGGTAACTATGGCTACACCTTC. The chain is built from TRBV7-2 and TRBJ1-2; 9 bases align to TRBD1. The germline gives CDR1 SGHTA, CDR2 FQGNSA. The CDR3 runs to 14 residues. The trim removed 7 bases at V and 1 base at J, leaving 4 bases unmatched.